Below, one T cell receptor (beta chain) is given with its context. The data stem from a study of blood T cell repertoires in COVID-19. Only in-frame clones appear in the TCRdb table, and some are missing; sequencing was by immunoSEQ multiplex PCR. The table lists about 170,000 clones, over 85% of them singletons. The CDR3 covers 17 residues. Per the germline V gene, CDR1 is MGHRA and CDR2 is YSYEKL. After removal of 0 bases from V and 8 bases from J, the junction contained 12 bases not matched to a gene. Sequencing was done on a sample of peripheral blood. The rearrangement joins TRBV4-1 to TRBJ2-1; 8 bases map to TRBD2. The receptor's source is a woman aged 50 to 65 with acute or convalescent COVID-19. CDR3 sequence (DNA): TGCGCCAGCAGCCAAGAGCGTGTGTCTAGCGGGCTTTATGAGCAGTTCTTC. Protein sequence: CASSQERVSSGLYEQFF.